This T cell receptor beta chain was captured by sequencing in a study of blood T cell repertoires in COVID-19. The wider study: Sources were T cells, B-cell-depleted T cells, or PBMCs; the material itself was cDNA or gDNA.

The assay was immunoSEQ multiplex PCR, and TCRdb's table has in-frame clones only and misses some. In the table there are a few hundred thousand clones, 70% to 90% of which are singletons. The table lists this clone with a few counts. This TCR came from a man aged 80 or over with acute or convalescent COVID-19. The source material was peripheral blood.

The CDR3 DNA is TGCGCCAGCAGCCAAGGCCCCAGGGGAGATACGCAGTATTTT. Protein sequence: CASSQGPRGDTQYF. V is TRBV4-3 and J is TRBJ2-3, with D perhaps matching TRBD1 (6 bases). This CDR3 is built from 14 residues. V lost 1 base and J 5 bases, leaving 10 bases between the germline ends. Germline CDR1 and CDR2: LGHNA and YSLEER.